What follows describes a single TCR beta chain. The record originates from a study of identical twins. Germline V gene lookup returns CDR1 SQVTM and CDR2 ANQGSEA. J was trimmed by 5 bases and V by 6 bases; bases with no gene match: 9. This CDR3 is built from 13 residues. Donors were all healthy Caucasians. TCRdb ran MiXCR on the 5' RACE reads and lists one entry per CDR3 protein. The sample lists hundreds of thousands of distinct CDR3 sequences, 21% occurring once. This sample was also put to use in a study of T cells expressing NK-cell markers. From that study: The contribution of dominant NKG2C+ clonotypes to CD8+ T cells in about 6 donors was roughly 1.0-8%.

Sequencing input: PBMCs. This TCR was sampled from a woman between 18 and 30 years old in good health. This sequence joins TRBV29-1 and TRBJ1-1, with 7 bases identical to TRBD1. CDR3 DNA: TGCAGCGTCGCAGGGGGGTGGTCGACTGAAGCTTTCTTT. As protein: CSVAGGWSTEAFF.